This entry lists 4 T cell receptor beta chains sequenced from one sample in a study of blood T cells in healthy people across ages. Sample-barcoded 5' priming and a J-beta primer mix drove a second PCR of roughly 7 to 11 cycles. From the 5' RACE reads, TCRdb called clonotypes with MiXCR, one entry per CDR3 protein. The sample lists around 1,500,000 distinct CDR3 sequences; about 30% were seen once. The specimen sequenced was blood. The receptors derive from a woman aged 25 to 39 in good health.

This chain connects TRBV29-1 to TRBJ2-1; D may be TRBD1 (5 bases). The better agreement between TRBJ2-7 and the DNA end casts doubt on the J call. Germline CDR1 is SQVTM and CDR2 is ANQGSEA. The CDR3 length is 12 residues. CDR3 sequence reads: CSVVAGSNEQYF. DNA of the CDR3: TGCAGCGTTGTCGCAGGGTCGAATGAGCAGTACTTC.

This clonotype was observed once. DNA of the CDR3: TGTGCCATCCGGGACAGCCAAAGAAACACCATATATTTT. It encodes CAIRDSQRNTIYF. V gene TRBV28 combines with J gene TRBJ1-3, with TRBD1 matching 7 bases. Germline loops: CDR1 MDHEN, CDR2 SYDVKM. The CDR3 has 13 residues. J was trimmed by 5 bases and V by 10 bases; bases with no gene match: 8.

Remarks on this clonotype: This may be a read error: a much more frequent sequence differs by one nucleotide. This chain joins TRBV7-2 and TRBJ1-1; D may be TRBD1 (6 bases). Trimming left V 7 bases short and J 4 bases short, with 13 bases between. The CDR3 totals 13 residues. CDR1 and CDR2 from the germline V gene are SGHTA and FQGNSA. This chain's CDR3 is CASNWQGSTEAFF. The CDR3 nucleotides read TGTGCCAGCAACTGGCAGGGGTCCACTGAAGCTTTCTTT. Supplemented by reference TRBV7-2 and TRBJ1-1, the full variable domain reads GAGVSQSPSNKVTEKGKDVELRCDPISGHTALYWYRQSLGQGLEFLIYFQGNSAPDKSGLPSDRFSAERTGGSVSTLTIQRTQQEDSAVYLCASNWQGSTEAFFGQGTRLTVV.

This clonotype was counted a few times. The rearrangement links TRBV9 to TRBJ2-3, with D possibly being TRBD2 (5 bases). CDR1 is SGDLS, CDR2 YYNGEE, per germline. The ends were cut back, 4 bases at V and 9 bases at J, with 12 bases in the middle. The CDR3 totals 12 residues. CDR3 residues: CASSSRGYTQYF. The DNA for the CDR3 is TGTGCCAGCAGCTCCCGGGGATACACGCAGTATTTT.